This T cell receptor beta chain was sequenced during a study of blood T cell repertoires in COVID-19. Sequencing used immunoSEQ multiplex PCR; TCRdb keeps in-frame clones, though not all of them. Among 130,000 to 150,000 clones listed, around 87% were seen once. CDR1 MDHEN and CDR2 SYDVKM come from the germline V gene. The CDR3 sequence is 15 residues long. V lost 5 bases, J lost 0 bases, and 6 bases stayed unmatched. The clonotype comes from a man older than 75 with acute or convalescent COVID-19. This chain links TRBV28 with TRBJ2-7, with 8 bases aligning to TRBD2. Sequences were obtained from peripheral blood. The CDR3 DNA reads TGTGCCAGCAGTCCCAGCGGGAGTGTCTCCTACGAGCAGTACTTC. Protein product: CASSPSGSVSYEQYF.